Below are 30 T cell receptor beta chains sequenced from a single sample in a study of CD8 T cells in Susac syndrome. An amount of RNA that ranged from roughly 0.5 to 1 ug was reverse transcribed with random hexamers. TCRdb used MiXCR to reprocess the immunoSEQ multiplex PCR reads, holding one entry per CDR3 protein. The table shows some 190,000 distinct CDR3 sequences, with about 94% occurring only once. Sequenced: CD4+ T cells from PBMCs. These receptors were taken from a human donor with Susac syndrome.

This sequence joins TRBV28 and TRBJ2-7; TRBD2 aligns across 7 bases. This CDR3 spans 15 amino acids. V lost 3 bases and J lost 2; bases outside the gene matches: 7. CDR1 MDHEN and CDR2 SYDVKM come from the germline V gene. CDR3 sequence reads: CASSFQRDGTYEQYF. CDR3 bases: TGTGCCAGCAGTTTTCAGCGGGACGGGACCTACGAGCAGTACTTC.

The chain combines TRBV6-5 with TRBJ1-4, with D possibly matching TRBD1 (5 bases). V was pared by 5 bases and J by 10 bases, with 14 bases between. This CDR3 is built from 13 residues. Germline V gene data show CDR1 as MNHEY and CDR2 as SVGAGI. The DNA of the CDR3 is TGTGCCAGCAGTCTCAGGGTAATGGGAAAACTGTTTTTT. Its protein product is CASSLRVMGKLFF.

This chain joins TRBV28 and TRBJ1-4; TRBD1 agrees at 12 bases. The V gene's germline CDR1 is MDHEN and CDR2 SYDVKM. After removal of 5 bases from V and 12 bases from J, the junction contained 13 bases not matched to a gene. The CDR3 is made up of 16 amino acids. As DNA, the CDR3 is TGTGCCAGCAGTCTTCCCACCGGGACAGGGGGCTTGCAACTGTTTTTT. The encoded protein is CASSLPTGTGGLQLFF.

The V and J genes are TRBV20-1 and TRBJ2-4; D might be TRBD2 (5 bases). V gave up 1 base and J gave up 7 bases, with 17 bases separating them. Germline V lookup: CDR1 DFQATT, CDR2 SNEGSKA (reference sequence). CDR3 length: 15 amino acids. This chain's CDR3 is CSARGDRGNGNIQYF. DNA of the CDR3: TGCAGTGCTAGAGGTGACCGGGGAAACGGGAACATTCAGTACTTC.

The chain links TRBV24-1 to TRBJ2-2, with D perhaps TRBD1 (5 bases). Looked up from germline, CDR1 is KGHDR and CDR2 is SFDVKD. The CDR3 contains 15 residues. Trimming stripped 6 bases from V and 0 bases from J, with 10 bases between. The CDR3, as DNA: TGTGCCACCAGTTATGCCAGGGCGAACACCGGGGAGCTGTTTTTT. This encodes CATSYARANTGELFF.

The rearrangement uses TRBV2 and TRBJ2-7; D may be TRBD1 (6 bases). The V and J ends lost 7 bases and 2 bases respectively, with 9 bases between them. Germline CDR1 and CDR2: SNHLY and FYNNEI. This CDR3 has 12 residues. CDR3: CASTQGTYEQYF. In nucleotides, the CDR3 is TGTGCCAGCACCCAGGGGACCTACGAGCAGTACTTC. Looking up the rest from reference TRBV2 and TRBJ2-7 gives the full variable domain: EPEVTQTPSHQVTQMGQEVILRCVPISNHLYFYWYRQILGQKVEFLVSFYNNEISEKSEIFDDQFSVERPDGSNFTLKIRSTKLEDSAMYFCASTQGTYEQYFGPGTRLTVT.

The chain has TRBV5-1 and TRBJ1-1; tentative D call: TRBD1 (6 bases). Germline-derived CDR1 and CDR2 are SGHRS and YFSETQ. V shed 0 bases and J shed 5 bases, with 17 bases lying between them. The CDR3 contains 16 residues. CDR3 protein: CASSLGPGASGTEAFF. CDR3 nucleotides: TGCGCCAGCAGCTTGGGACCGGGGGCGTCGGGGACTGAAGCTTTCTTT.

The chain couples TRBV7-2 to TRBJ2-7; maybe TRBD1 (6 bases). V was pared by 4 bases and J by 2 bases, with 15 bases between. The CDR3 is 15 amino acids. CDR1 and CDR2 (germline): SGHTA, FQGNSA. The CDR3 sequence is CASSYDRWRAYEQYF. CDR3 in DNA: TGTGCCAGCAGCTACGACAGGTGGCGGGCCTACGAGCAGTACTTC.

The chain joins TRBV2 to TRBJ1-2; D uncertain. Germline V gene data show CDR1 as SNHLY and CDR2 as FYNNEI. The CDR3 has 14 residues. Trimming took 6 bases from V and 4 from J, leaving 15 bases between them. DNA for the CDR3: TGTGCCAGCAGGAGCGACACGACCGCCTATGGCTACACCTTC. As protein: CASRSDTTAYGYTF.

The V call is TRBV6-5, the J call TRBJ2-7; perhaps D is TRBD1 or TRBD2 (5 bases each). Germline V gene sequence: CDR1 MNHEY, CDR2 SVGAGI. The V and J ends lost 4 bases and 4 bases respectively, with 20 bases between them. The CDR3 covers 16 residues. The CDR3 loop is CASSSIGDPATYEQYF. In nucleotides, the CDR3 is TGTGCCAGCAGTTCGATCGGGGACCCGGCCACTTACGAGCAGTACTTC.

The chain is built from TRBV6-1 and TRBJ2-4, with D perhaps matching TRBD1 (6 bases). Trimming took off 6 bases at V and 3 bases at J, with 21 bases between the two ends. The CDR3 is made up of 17 amino acids. Germline values: CDR1 MNHNS, CDR2 SASEGT. The CDR3 DNA reads as TGTGCCAGCAGGGGGGATCAGGGGCAGTACGTCAAAAACATTCAGTACTTC. Translating it yields CASRGDQGQYVKNIQYF.

The chain joins TRBV5-4 to TRBJ2-6; perhaps TRBD1 as D (7 bases). There are 19 residues in the CDR3. The V gene lost 0 bases and the J gene lost 1 base, with 17 bases spanning the gap. CDR1 is SGHNT and CDR2 is YYREEE in the germline V gene (reference sequence). The CDR3 coding sequence is TGTGCCAGCAGCTTGGGGGGAGGCGGGACAGTATCTGGGGCCAACGTCCTGACTTTC. Translated, it gives CASSLGGGGTVSGANVLTF.

The chain employs TRBV7-9 and TRBJ1-2; D might be TRBD1 (5 bases). Looked up from germline, CDR1 is SEHNR and CDR2 is FQNEAQ (reference sequence). With 5 bases removed from V and 0 bases from J, the gap between germline ends came to 10 bases. The CDR3 length is 14 residues. In DNA, the CDR3 is TGTGCCAGCAGCACCAGAGGGGCTAACTATGGCTACACCTTC. This translates into CASSTRGANYGYTF.

V gene TRBV20-1 combines with J gene TRBJ2-7; D uncertain. The CDR3 contains 12 residues. The ends were cut back, 3 bases at V and 5 bases at J, with 11 bases in the middle. Per the germline V gene, CDR1 is DFQATT and CDR2 is SNEGSKA (reference sequence). CDR3 DNA: TGCAGTGCTAGTGGGGTATCCCACGAGCAGTACTTC. This translates into CSASGVSHEQYF.

This clonotype was counted once. The rearrangement links TRBV4-3 to TRBJ1-2; D is unclear. The CDR3 sequence is 15 residues long. V was cut by 0 bases and J by 8 bases, with 16 bases left in between. Germline V CDR1 and CDR2: LGHNA, YSLEER. The CDR3 sequence is CASSQDLAHGRGYTF. CDR3 nucleotide sequence: TGCGCCAGCAGCCAAGATTTGGCCCACGGCAGGGGCTACACCTTC.

The chain carries TRBV19 and TRBJ2-5, with 8 bases lining up with TRBD1. Germline V gene sequence: CDR1 LNHDA, CDR2 SQIVND (reference sequence). J lost 5 bases, V lost 9 bases, and 8 bases had no gene match. The CDR3 is made up of 13 amino acids. This CDR3 is CASRTGGAETQYF. The CDR3 bases are TGTGCCAGCCGAACAGGGGGAGCGGAGACCCAGTACTTC. The full variable domain, completed using reference TRBV19 and TRBJ2-5, is DGGITQSPKYLFRKEGQNVTLSCEQNLNHDAMYWYRQDPGQGLRLIYYSQIVNDFQKGDIAEGYSVSREKKESFPLTVTSAQKNPTAFYLCASRTGGAETQYFGPGTRLLVL.

The J gene is TRBJ1-2, the V gene TRBV12-3 or TRBV12-4; maybe TRBD1 (6 bases). V lost 2 bases and J lost 4, with 8 bases in between. The CDR3 consists of 13 residues. In DNA form, the CDR3 reads TGTGCCAGCAGTTTAAGGGGGTCCTATGGCTACACCTTC. Translated: CASSLRGSYGYTF.

This clonotype was seen only once. The chain is built from TRBV30 and TRBJ1-3; D is unresolved. Germline loops: CDR1 GTSNPN, CDR2 SVGIG (reference sequence). Trimming pared 0 bases from V and 5 bases from J, leaving 5 bases between. This CDR3 spans 12 amino acids. CDR3 in DNA: TGTGCCTGGAGTGTACCGAGAAACACCATATATTTT. It specifies CAWSVPRNTIYF. Looking up the rest from reference TRBV30 and TRBJ1-3 gives the full variable domain: SQTIHQWPATLVQPVGSPLSLECTVEGTSNPNLYWYRQAAGRGLQLLFYSVGIGQISSEVPQNLSASRPQDRQFILSSKKLLLSDSGFYLCAWSVPRNTIYFGEGSWLTVV.

In nucleotides, the CDR3 is TGCGCCAGCAGCGCGGGACAGGGGGCAGGGTCACCCCTCCACTTT. This encodes CASSAGQGAGSPLHF. The chain carries TRBV5-1 and TRBJ1-6; TRBD1 matches at 12 bases. With V trimmed by 4 bases and J by 10 bases, 6 bases remained unmatched. Germline CDR1 and CDR2: SGHRS and YFSETQ. CDR3 length equals 15 residues.

The chain joins TRBV7-2 to TRBJ1-6; D is possibly TRBD1 (5 bases). Trimming took 1 base from V and 6 from J, leaving 13 bases between them. CDR3 size: 16 residues. Germline loops: CDR1 SGHTA, CDR2 FQGNSA. CDR3: CASSLGGAGLNSPLHF. The CDR3 DNA reads as TGTGCCAGCAGCTTAGGAGGGGCAGGCCTTAATTCACCCCTCCACTTT.

The chain uses TRBV5-8 and TRBJ1-5; TRBD1 aligns across 9 bases. CDR1 SGHTS and CDR2 YDEGEE come from the germline V gene. The J segment lost 2 bases and the V segment lost 4 bases, leaving 4 bases of the junction unmatched. The CDR3 spans 15 residues. CDR3 sequence reads: CASSHRGLGNQPQHF. CDR3 nucleotide sequence: TGTGCCAGCAGCCACAGGGGGCTTGGCAATCAGCCCCAGCATTTT.

The gene calls are TRBV12-3 or TRBV12-4 and TRBJ1-3; no reliable D call. V was cut by 6 bases and J by 0 bases, with 9 bases left in between. This CDR3 comprises 14 residues. The CDR3 sequence: CASSTRDSGNTIYF. DNA of the CDR3: TGTGCCAGCAGCACGCGGGACTCTGGAAACACCATATATTTT.

CDR3 nucleotides: TGTGCCAGCTCACCCCCCTTGGTCAGCAAGGTTAAAGAGACCCAGTACTTC. It specifies CASSPPLVSKVKETQYF. The chain has TRBV18 and TRBJ2-5; D gene ambiguous. Looked up from germline, CDR1 is KGHSH and CDR2 is LQKENI. The V gene lost 3 bases and the J gene lost 3 bases, with 20 bases spanning the gap. CDR3 length equals 17 residues.

The rearrangement uses TRBV7-2 and TRBJ2-7, with 12 bases aligning to TRBD1. Germline V gene lookup returns CDR1 SGHTA and CDR2 FQGNSA. V gave up 6 bases and J gave up 4 bases; unmatched junction bases: 4. The CDR3 contains 14 residues. This CDR3 is CASSRGQGAYEQYF. DNA of the CDR3: TGTGCCAGCAGTAGGGGACAGGGGGCTTACGAGCAGTACTTC.

The chain recombines TRBV15 with TRBJ1-3; the D is unclear. V was pared by 5 bases and J by 1 base, with 12 bases between. Germline V lookup: CDR1 LNHNV, CDR2 YYDKDF (reference sequence). The CDR3 extends over 15 amino acids. The CDR3 here is CATSESRGSGNTIYF. CDR3 DNA sequence: TGTGCCACCAGCGAGTCGCGGGGTTCTGGAAACACCATATATTTT.

V is TRBV6-4 and J is TRBJ2-1; TRBD2 matches at 9 bases. There are 15 residues in the CDR3. Germline assignment: CDR1 MRHNA and CDR2 SNTAGT. With V trimmed by 10 bases and J by 8 bases, 15 bases remained unmatched. CDR3 nucleotides: TGTGCCACAGCAAGGACTAGCGCCCCCGGCGATGAGCAGTTCTTC. Translating it yields CATARTSAPGDEQFF.

The rearrangement links TRBV15 to TRBJ2-7; D is ambiguous. Germline assignment: CDR1 LNHNV and CDR2 YYDKDF (reference sequence). V lost 1 base to trimming and J lost 7 bases, with 5 bases between them. The CDR3 extends over 11 amino acids. Here the CDR3 reads CATSRAGEQYF. Written as DNA, the CDR3 is TGTGCCACCAGCAGAGCCGGGGAGCAGTACTTC. The entire variable domain, with the rest obtained from reference TRBV15 and TRBJ2-7, is as follows: DAMVIQNPRYQVTQFGKPVTLSCSQTLNHNVMYWYQQKSSQAPKLLFHYYDKDFNNEADTPDNFQSRRPNTSFCFLDIRSPGLGDTAMYLCATSRAGEQYFGPGTRLTVT.

J is TRBJ2-3 and V is TRBV7-9; D is unclear. CDR3 length equals 15 residues. The ends were cut back, 1 base at V and 3 bases at J, with 11 bases in the middle. Germline loops: CDR1 SEHNR, CDR2 FQNEAQ (reference sequence). As DNA, the CDR3 is TGTGCCAGCAGCTTAGTTCGCCTCGGAACAGATACGCAGTATTTT. The encoded protein is CASSLVRLGTDTQYF. Supplemented by reference TRBV7-9 and TRBJ2-3, the full variable domain reads DTGVSQNPRHKITKRGQNVTFRCDPISEHNRLYWYRQTLGQGPEFLTYFQNEAQLEKSRLLSDRFSAERPKGSFSTLEIQRTEQGDSAMYLCASSLVRLGTDTQYFGPGTRLTVL.

The chain joins TRBV27 to TRBJ1-6; D may be TRBD1 (5 bases). Germline values: CDR1 MNHEY, CDR2 SMNVEV (reference sequence). V was clipped by 3 bases and J by 10 bases, with 16 bases between them. This CDR3 is built from 15 residues. CDR3: CASSFGTRVRSPLHF. The CDR3 DNA sequence: TGTGCCAGCAGTTTTGGGACTAGGGTAAGGTCACCCCTCCACTTT.

This chain links TRBV20-1 with TRBJ2-7; the D gene is possibly TRBD1 (6 bases). There are 14 residues in the CDR3. V was cut by 3 bases and J by 5 bases, with 17 bases left in between. Germline V gene lookup returns CDR1 DFQATT and CDR2 SNEGSKA (reference sequence). In DNA form, the CDR3 reads TGCAGTGCTAGTGAAGACAGGAGTTCCGACGAGCAGTACTTC. Encoded protein: CSASEDRSSDEQYF.